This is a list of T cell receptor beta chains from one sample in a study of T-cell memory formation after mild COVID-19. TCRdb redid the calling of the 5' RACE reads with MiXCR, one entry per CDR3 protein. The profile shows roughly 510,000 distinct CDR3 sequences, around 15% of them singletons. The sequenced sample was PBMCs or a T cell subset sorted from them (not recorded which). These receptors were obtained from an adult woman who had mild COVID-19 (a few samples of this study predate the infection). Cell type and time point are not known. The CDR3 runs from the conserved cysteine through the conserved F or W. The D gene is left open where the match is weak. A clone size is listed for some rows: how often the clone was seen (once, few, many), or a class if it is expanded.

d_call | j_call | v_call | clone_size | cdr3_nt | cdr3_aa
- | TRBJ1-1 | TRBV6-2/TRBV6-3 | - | TGTGCCAGCAGACCTCCGGGACATTGGGAGAACACTGAAGCTTTCTTT | CASRPPGHWENTEAFF
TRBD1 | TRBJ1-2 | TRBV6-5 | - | TGTGCCAGCAGTTACGGGACAGGGGGTGCCTATGGCTACACCTTC | CASSYGTGGAYGYTF
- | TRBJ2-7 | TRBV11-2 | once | TGTGCCAGCAACCTACCGACCAAGTTCAGGGATTACGAGCAGTACTTC | CASNLPTKFRDYEQYF
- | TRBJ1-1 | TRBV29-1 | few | TGCAGCGCCCGCGCATTTGACAGGCCGAACACTGAAGCTTTCTTT | CSARAFDRPNTEAFF
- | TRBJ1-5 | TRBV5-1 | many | TGCGCCAGCAGCTTGGTCCCGCCCCAGCATTTT | CASSLVPPQHF
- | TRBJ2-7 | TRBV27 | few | TGTGCCAGCAGTCTTAGACAGACCTACGAGCAGTACTTC | CASSLRQTYEQYF
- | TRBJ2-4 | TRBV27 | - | TGTGCCAGCAGTCCCCTGGAGGGTTATGTGGACATTCAGTACTTC | CASSPLEGYVDIQYF
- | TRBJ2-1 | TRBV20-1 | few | TGCAGTGCTAGAGATGGCCAGGGCACTCGTCGGTTCTTC | CSARDGQGTRRFF
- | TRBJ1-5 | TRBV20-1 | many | TGCAGTGCTAGTTCCGGGGTCAATCAGCCCCAGCATTTT | CSASSGVNQPQHF
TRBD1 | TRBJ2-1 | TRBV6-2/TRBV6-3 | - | TGTGCCAGCAGACGCCCAGGGGGCGCCTACAATGAGCAGTTCTTC | CASRRPGGAYNEQFF
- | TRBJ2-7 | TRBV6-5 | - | TGTGCCAGCAGGGTGCGGAGGGGTTCCTACGAGCAGTACTTC | CASRVRRGSYEQYF
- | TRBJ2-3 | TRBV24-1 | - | TGTGCCACCAGTGATTTTTCCCGGGACACGAATACGCAGTATTTT | CATSDFSRDTNTQYF
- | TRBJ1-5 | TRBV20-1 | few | TGCAGTGCTAGTACAGGGAATAGTCAGCCCCAGCATTTT | CSASTGNSQPQHF
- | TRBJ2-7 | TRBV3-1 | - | TGTGCCAGCAGCTTGGGGTCCCAGGTCGTCTACGAGCAGTACTTC | CASSLGSQVVYEQYF
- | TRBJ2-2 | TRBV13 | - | TGTGCCAGCAGCTTCATGGGCGGGGAGCTGTTTTTT | CASSFMGGELFF
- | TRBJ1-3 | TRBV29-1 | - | TGCAGCGTTGTTTACTCTGGAAACACCATATATTTT | CSVVYSGNTIYF
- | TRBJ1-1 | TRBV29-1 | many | TGCAGCGTTGGGGCGGGAGCTTTCTTT | CSVGAGAFF
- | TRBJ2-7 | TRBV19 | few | TGTGTCGATCCCCCAGGCTACTACGAGCAGTACTTC | CVDPPGYYEQYF
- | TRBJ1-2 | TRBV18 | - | TGTGCCAGCTCACCAAAGAGGGGCGCAAATGGCTACACCTTC | CASSPKRGANGYTF
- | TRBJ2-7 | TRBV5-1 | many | TGCGCCAGCAGCTGGAGGGAGGCCTACGAGCAGTACTTC | CASSWREAYEQYF
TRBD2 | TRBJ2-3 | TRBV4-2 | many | TGTGCCAGCAGCCGGGAACTAGCGGGAGATCGCACAGATACGCAGTATTTT | CASSRELAGDRTDTQYF
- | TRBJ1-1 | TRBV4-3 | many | TGCGCCAGCAGCCAAGACGGGTTGAACACTGAAGCTTTCTTT | CASSQDGLNTEAFF
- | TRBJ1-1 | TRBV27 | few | TGTGCCAGCAGTCCCGTTGCCAGCCTTAACACTGAAGCTTTCTTT | CASSPVASLNTEAFF
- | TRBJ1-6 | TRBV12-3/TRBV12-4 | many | TGTGCCAGCAGCTTTTCCGGATCACCCCTCCACTTT | CASSFSGSPLHF
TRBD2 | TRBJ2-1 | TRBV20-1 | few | TGCAGTGCTAGAGGGCAGCGGGAGCTAAATGAGCAGTTCTTC | CSARGQRELNEQFF
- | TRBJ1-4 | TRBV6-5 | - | TGTGCCAGCAGTTACTCTGTAACTAATGAAAAACTGTTTTTT | CASSYSVTNEKLFF
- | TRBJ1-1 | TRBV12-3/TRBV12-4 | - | TGTGCCAGCAGTGTCGATGGGGGCGGCACTGAAGCTTTCTTT | CASSVDGGGTEAFF
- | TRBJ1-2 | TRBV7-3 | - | TGTGCCAGCAGCTTAGATCCGGCCTCAAGTGGCTACACCTTC | CASSLDPASSGYTF